Listed here are 7 T cell receptor beta chains from one sample, sequenced in a study of T cells in Graves' hyperthyroidism and ophthalmopathy. The TCR beta CDR3 regions underwent amplification using RNA transcripts as the source. The TCR CDR3 was amplified in a first-round RT-PCR using the HTBI primer set. TCRdb called the multiplex PCR reads again in MiXCR, with one record for every CDR3 protein. The top ten clones hold approximately 24% of a sample with approximately 100,000 distinct CDR3 sequences, about 50% of them seen once. Sequencing was done on a sample of blood. Every receptor here comes from a man aged 35 to 55 with Graves' hyperthyroidism.

The rearrangement uses TRBV12-3 or TRBV12-4 and TRBJ2-6; TRBD1 aligns across 7 bases. This CDR3 region has 17 residues. With 7 bases clipped from V and 1 base from J, the junction kept 10 bases outside the gene matches. In DNA form, the CDR3 reads TGTGCCAGCACGTGGCAGGGGGAGCCTTCTGGGGCCAACGTCCTGACTTTC. It is translated as CASTWQGEPSGANVLTF.

As regards this clonotype: The conserved phenylalanine or tryptophan is not found at the CDR3 terminus, so this likely reflects a read error. The chain couples TRBV7-3 to TRBJ1-1; 7 bases are shared with TRBD1. Germline V gene sequence: CDR1 SGHTA, CDR2 FQGTGA. CDR3 length: 14 amino acids. The CDR3 DNA follows: TGTGACAGCAGCTTAATGGACAGGAGCCCTGAAGCTTTCGTT. It encodes CDSSLMDRSPEAFV.

With regard to this clonotype: This is likely a read error, given that the CDR3 carries no conserved phenylalanine or tryptophan at its end. The chain employs TRBV7-2 and TRBJ2-5; 8 bases are a match to TRBD1. CDR1 is SGHTA and CDR2 is FQGNSA in the germline V gene. This CDR3 spans 14 amino acids. CDR3 sequence: CASSMGQEGEIQYC. For the CDR3, the DNA is TGTGCCAGCAGTATGGGACAGGAGGGAGAGATCCAGTACTGC.

The rearrangement links TRBV3-1 to TRBJ2-5; TRBD2 agrees at 9 bases. The CDR3 runs 15 residues. CDR1 LGHDT and CDR2 YNNKEL come from the germline V gene (reference sequence). Trimming removed 2 bases from V and 1 base from J; junction bases left unmatched: 2. The CDR3 here is CASSQLAGRQETQYF. In DNA form, the CDR3 reads TGTGCCAGCAGCCAACTAGCGGGGCGCCAAGAGACCCAGTACTTC.

This clonotype was recorded once. This chain uses TRBV2 with TRBJ1-5; D ambiguous. Germline V gives CDR1 SNHLY, CDR2 FYNNEI. CDR3 length: 16 amino acids. V dropped 5 bases and J dropped 7 bases, with 21 bases sitting between them. CDR3 loop: CASSPSVAGSGQPQHF. CDR3 DNA: TGTGCCAGCAGTCCCTCGGTAGCGGGGTCGGGGCAGCCCCAGCATTTT.

This clonotype was observed many times. The chain is built from TRBV7-9 and TRBJ2-5; 9 bases align to TRBD2. Germline V gives CDR1 SEHNR, CDR2 FQNEAQ (reference sequence). V dropped 3 bases and J dropped 2; count of bases not matched to a gene: 4. The CDR3 loop spans 15 amino acids. The CDR3 nucleotides are TGTGCCAGCAGCTTTCAAGCGGGGGGACAAGAGACCCAGTACTTC. This codes for CASSFQAGGQETQYF.

V is TRBV7-6 and J is TRBJ2-7, with a tentative D call TRBD2 (6 bases). V was shortened by 7 bases and J by 6 bases, with 28 bases between the two germline ends. This CDR3 has 17 amino acids. The germline V gene has CDR1 SGHVS and CDR2 FNYEAQ. CDR3: CASTLGGNTGVLGEQYF. CDR3 coding DNA: TGTGCCAGCACCCTAGGAGGGAACACCGGGGTGTTAGGCGAGCAGTACTTC.